One and the same sample provided the 30 T cell receptor beta chains below, sequenced in a study of T cell responses to AZD1222 COVID-19 vaccine. Sequencing was performed with immunoSEQ multiplex PCR; in TCRdb, only in-frame clones are kept and a portion is missing. The sample includes roughly 120,000 clones, approximately 84% of them seen just once. The sample in question was peripheral blood, obtained on day 0 of AZD1222 vaccination. The receptors derive from an adult in good health.

Only a few counts were recorded for this clone. The chain combines TRBV10-3 with TRBJ1-6; no firm D call. Trimming took off 6 bases at V and 7 bases at J, with 22 bases between the two ends. The germline V gene encodes CDR1 ENHRY and CDR2 SYGVKD. The CDR3 has 17 amino acids. The CDR3 DNA sequence: TGTGCCATCAGCGATTCCCCTCTAATTTCGAGAAATTCACCCCTCCACTTT. Encoded protein: CAISDSPLISRNSPLHF.

The gene calls are TRBV7-9 and TRBJ2-7, with D perhaps being TRBD1 or TRBD2 (5 bases each). CDR1 is SEHNR and CDR2 is FQNEAQ in the germline V gene (reference sequence). The CDR3 has 13 amino acids. V gave up 8 bases and J gave up 0 bases, with 11 bases separating them. CDR3 residues: CASGGSSSYEQYF. Written as DNA, the CDR3 is TGTGCCAGCGGGGGATCAAGCTCCTACGAGCAGTACTTC. Full variable domain (rest looked up from reference TRBV7-9 and TRBJ2-7): DTGVSQNPRHKITKRGQNVTFRCDPISEHNRLYWYRQTLGQGPEFLTYFQNEAQLEKSRLLSDRFSAERPKGSFSTLEIQRTEQGDSAMYLCASGGSSSYEQYFGPGTRLTVT.

V and J are TRBV7-8 and TRBJ2-1; no definite D call. Germline V gene lookup returns CDR1 SGHVS and CDR2 FQNEAQ. Deletions cut 8 bases from V and 7 bases from J, with 18 bases between. The CDR3 contains 14 residues. The DNA of the CDR3 is TGTGCCAGCCTGAAGCGTCCCGAAGTAAATGAGCAGTTCTTC. The encoded protein is CASLKRPEVNEQFF.

This chain uses TRBV29-1 with TRBJ2-7; D gene ambiguous. V lost 1 base and J 2 bases, leaving 15 bases between the germline ends. Germline CDR1 is SQVTM and CDR2 is ANQGSEA. The CDR3 loop spans 15 amino acids. The CDR3 coding sequence is TGCAGCGTTGAAGGAAGCAACGGGCCCCCCTACGAGCAGTACTTC. Translated: CSVEGSNGPPYEQYF.

V is TRBV7-2 and J is TRBJ1-6, with TRBD1 identical over 9 bases. There are 16 residues in the CDR3. V gave up 5 bases and J gave up 4 bases; unmatched junction bases: 6. Germline V gene lookup returns CDR1 SGHTA and CDR2 FQGNSA. CDR3 nucleotide sequence: TGTGCCAGCAGCCCGTTTGGGACAGGGTATAATTCACCCCTCCACTTT. Amino acids: CASSPFGTGYNSPLHF. The full variable domain, completed using reference TRBV7-2 and TRBJ1-6, is GAGVSQSPSNKVTEKGKDVELRCDPISGHTALYWYRQSLGQGLEFLIYFQGNSAPDKSGLPSDRFSAERTGGSVSTLTIQRTQQEDSAVYLCASSPFGTGYNSPLHFGNGTRLTVT.

This chain links TRBV3-1 (or the pseudogene TRBV3-2) with TRBJ1-6; D perhaps matches TRBD1 (5 bases). CDR1 is LGHDT and CDR2 is YNNKEL in the germline V gene (reference sequence). The CDR3 length is 13 residues. Trimming took 3 bases from V and 13 from J, leaving 13 bases between them. CDR3 amino acids: CASSQGVSDPLHF. The DNA for the CDR3 is TGTGCCAGCAGCCAGGGGGTCTCCGATCCCCTCCACTTT.

In this sample, this clone turned up a few times. The chain joins TRBV7-9 to TRBJ2-4; 9 positions match TRBD1. The ends lost 4 bases at V and 6 bases at J; junction bases unmatched: 7. Germline assignment: CDR1 SEHNR and CDR2 FQNEAQ (reference sequence). This CDR3 comprises 15 residues. CDR3 coding DNA: TGTGCCAGCAGCTCGGGACAGGGTTTTGTAAACATTCAGTACTTC. Its translation: CASSSGQGFVNIQYF.

This sequence joins TRBV6-5 and TRBJ1-5; D ambiguous. Trimming shortened V by 6 bases and J by 3 bases, and 9 bases separated the two germline ends. Germline CDR1 MNHEY, CDR2 SVGAGI. The CDR3 spans 13 residues. The CDR3 is CASSNTYNQPQHF. CDR3 coding DNA: TGTGCCAGCAGCAACACATACAATCAGCCCCAGCATTTT.

V and J are TRBV7-2 and TRBJ1-2; D possibly corresponds to TRBD1 (5 bases). CDR1 SGHTA and CDR2 FQGNSA come from the germline V gene. There are 14 residues in the CDR3. V lost 1 base and J lost 2, with 8 bases in between. The DNA of the CDR3 is TGTGCCAGCAGCTTAGGAACAGGCAACTATGGCTACACCTTC. Translating gives CASSLGTGNYGYTF.

The chain couples TRBV7-9 to TRBJ2-1, with 7 bases aligning to TRBD1. The CDR3 loop spans 14 amino acids. V lost 5 bases to trimming and J lost 4 bases; unmatched junction nucleotides: 5. Germline V gene lookup returns CDR1 SEHNR and CDR2 FQNEAQ (reference sequence). The chain's CDR3 is CASSPRQGYNEQFF. The DNA for the CDR3 is TGTGCCAGCAGCCCCCGACAGGGATACAATGAGCAGTTCTTC. Variable domain in full (rest from reference TRBV7-9 and TRBJ2-1): DTGVSQNPRHKITKRGQNVTFRCDPISEHNRLYWYRQTLGQGPEFLTYFQNEAQLEKSRLLSDRFSAERPKGSFSTLEIQRTEQGDSAMYLCASSPRQGYNEQFFGPGTRLTVL.

The V gene is TRBV2, the J gene TRBJ2-7, with D uncertain. CDR3 length: 11 amino acids. Germline lookup yields CDR1 SNHLY and CDR2 FYNNEI. V shed 5 bases and J shed 3 bases, with 5 bases lying between them. The CDR3 spells CASSHNYEQYF. CDR3 nucleotide sequence: TGTGCCAGCAGTCACAACTACGAGCAGTACTTC.

The chain links TRBV15 to TRBJ1-2; D unresolved. The CDR3 runs to 14 residues. CDR1 is LNHNV and CDR2 is YYDKDF in the germline V gene (reference sequence). V shed 1 base and J shed 6 bases, with 12 bases lying between them. The CDR3 nucleotides are TGTGCCACCAGCAGAGGAGAGGCCAGAGATGGCTACACCTTC. It codes for CATSRGEARDGYTF.

This chain links TRBV7-8 with TRBJ1-5; weak D call: TRBD1 (5 bases). The CDR3 has 18 residues. Trimming took 4 bases from V and 0 from J, leaving 19 bases between them. Germline V gives CDR1 SGHVS, CDR2 FQNEAQ. The CDR3 DNA reads TGTGCCAGCAGCTCGCGACAGATCCCTCTTTATAGCAATCAGCCCCAGCATTTT. The encoded protein is CASSSRQIPLYSNQPQHF.

V is TRBV6-2 or TRBV6-3 and J is TRBJ1-2, with a tentative D call TRBD1 (6 bases). The CDR3 runs 17 residues. The germline V gene encodes CDR1 MNHEY and CDR2 SVGEGT. Trimming removed 2 bases at V and 3 bases at J, with 19 bases between. CDR3 sequence reads: CASSYAIQGMYHYGYTF. CDR3 DNA sequence: TGTGCCAGCAGTTACGCGATTCAGGGGATGTATCACTATGGCTACACCTTC.

The chain has TRBV7-9 and TRBJ2-1; D is unresolved. Trimming left V 2 bases short and J 7 bases short, with 12 bases between. The CDR3 is 14 amino acids. CDR1 and CDR2 from the germline V gene are SEHNR and FQNEAQ (reference sequence). This CDR3 reads CASSLPSGLNEQFF. The CDR3 nucleotides are TGTGCCAGCAGCTTACCGTCCGGGTTGAATGAGCAGTTCTTC.

The V gene is TRBV6-5, the J gene TRBJ1-1, with 9 bases identical to TRBD1. The CDR3 consists of 14 residues. CDR1 MNHEY and CDR2 SVGAGI come from the germline V gene. The J segment lost 12 bases and the V segment lost 5 bases, leaving 13 bases of the junction unmatched. The CDR3 here is CASSPMTGGYFSFF. The CDR3 nucleotides read TGTGCCAGCAGTCCCATGACAGGGGGTTATTTTTCTTTCTTT.

The J gene is TRBJ2-3, the V gene TRBV19; a weak D match, TRBD2 (6 bases). The V and J ends lost 5 bases and 4 bases respectively, with 10 bases between them. Per germline, CDR1 LNHDA and CDR2 SQIVND (reference sequence). CDR3 length equals 13 residues. CDR3 sequence: CASSGGSADTQYF. The CDR3 region has the DNA TGTGCCAGTAGTGGGGGGTCGGCAGATACGCAGTATTTT.

This clone has more than one count but fewer than ten. The genes are TRBV19 and TRBJ2-2; no reliable D call. Germline V gives CDR1 LNHDA, CDR2 SQIVND (reference sequence). The V end was cut by 5 bases, the J end by 2 bases, with 6 bases between. This CDR3 has 13 residues. CDR3 residues: CASSAQNTGELFF. CDR3 sequence (DNA): TGTGCCAGTAGTGCACAAAACACCGGGGAGCTGTTTTTT.

The CDR3 bases are TGTGCCAGCAGAACCGCTCGGGACTTCCCGTACGAGCAGTACTTC. Translated: CASRTARDFPYEQYF. The chain has TRBV28 and TRBJ2-7; D might be TRBD2 (6 bases). The CDR3 runs to 15 residues. Germline V gene lookup returns CDR1 MDHEN and CDR2 SYDVKM. The V and J ends lost 6 bases and 4 bases respectively, with 19 bases between them.

The V gene is TRBV6-2 or TRBV6-3, the J gene TRBJ1-2; TRBD1 aligns across 10 bases. The CDR3 consists of 13 residues. V shed 6 bases, J shed 6 bases, and the junction held 4 bases outside the gene matches. The germline V gene has CDR1 MNHEY and CDR2 SVGEGT. The CDR3 sequence: CASSQGTGDGYTF. In DNA form, the CDR3 reads TGTGCCAGCAGCCAAGGGACAGGGGATGGCTACACCTTC.

The chain links TRBV5-1 to TRBJ1-6; possibly TRBD1 for D (5 bases). Trimming took 2 bases from V and 8 from J, leaving 11 bases between them. The CDR3 extends over 14 amino acids. Germline CDR1 SGHRS, CDR2 YFSETQ. The CDR3 sequence is CASSFKGGDSPLHF. DNA for the CDR3: TGCGCCAGCAGCTTTAAGGGAGGGGATTCACCCCTCCACTTT.

This clone was counted between two and nine times. This sample also contains other DNA sequences that code for the same CDR3. The chain links TRBV18 to TRBJ1-4; no clear D. This CDR3 comprises 12 residues. Germline V lookup: CDR1 KGHSH, CDR2 LQKENI. The ends were cut back, 4 bases at V and 8 bases at J, with 8 bases in the middle. CDR3 sequence reads: CASSQGGEKLFF. The CDR3 coding sequence is TGTGCCAGCTCACAGGGAGGAGAAAAACTGTTTTTT. The full variable domain, in which reference TRBV18 and TRBJ1-4 provide the parts outside the CDR3, is NAGVMQNPRHLVRRRGQEARLRCSPMKGHSHVYWYRQLPEEGLKFMVYLQKENIIDESGMPKERFSAEFPKEGPSILRIQQVVRGDSAAYFCASSQGGEKLFFGSGTQLSVL.

Details on this clone: Mismatch with germline at one junction end may stem from a read error. The chain uses TRBV10-3 and TRBJ1-1; TRBD1 agrees at 8 bases. CDR1 is ENHRY and CDR2 is SYGVKD in the germline V gene. The CDR3 spans 15 residues. The CDR3 region is CAISELGQGVTEAFF. CDR3 nucleotide sequence: TGTGCCATCAGCGAGTTAGGACAGGGAGTCACTGAAGCTTTCTTT.

This clone was seen once. The V and J genes are TRBV5-1 and TRBJ2-2, with TRBD2 matching over 11 bases. The J segment lost 6 bases and the V segment lost 1 base, leaving 5 bases of the junction unmatched. Germline V CDR1 and CDR2: SGHRS, YFSETQ. The CDR3 runs to 16 residues. CDR3 region: CASSLLGTSGAGELFF. The CDR3 DNA is TGCGCCAGCAGCTTGCTAGGGACTAGCGGTGCCGGGGAGCTGTTTTTT.

A single count supports this clone. The genes are TRBV27 and TRBJ1-6; D is uncertain. Trimming took 5 bases from V and 0 from J, leaving 8 bases between them. CDR1 MNHEY and CDR2 SMNVEV come from the germline V gene (reference sequence). CDR3 length: 15 amino acids. The CDR3 loop is CASSRRSSYNSPLHF. The CDR3 nucleotides are TGTGCCAGCAGTCGAAGGAGCTCCTATAATTCACCCCTCCACTTT.

The genes are TRBV6-5 and TRBJ2-7; D unclear. Germline CDR1 reads MNHEY; CDR2 reads SVGAGI. This CDR3 has 12 amino acids. Trimming cost V 6 bases and J 4 bases, with 10 bases left between them. This CDR3 reads CASRDPNYEQYF. The CDR3 DNA sequence: TGTGCCAGCAGGGACCCCAATTACGAGCAGTACTTC.

This chain uses TRBV20-1 with TRBJ1-4; the D is unclear. Germline CDR1 and CDR2: DFQATT and SNEGSKA (reference sequence). The length of the CDR3 is 11 residues. V dropped 4 bases and J dropped 8 bases, with 8 bases sitting between them. CDR3 in DNA: TGCAGTGCTAATTTGCGGGAAAAACTGTTTTTT. It codes for CSANLREKLFF.

The rearrangement joins TRBV21-1 to TRBJ1-6; no DNA check was done on the table's D call, TRBD1. TRBV21-1 constitutes a pseudogene. CDR3 length: 17 amino acids. The CDR3 DNA is TGTGCCAGCAGCAAAGCACTCCGGGACAGGGGAAATTCACCCCTCCACTTT. Its protein is CASSKALRDRGNSPLHF.

V and J are TRBV4-3 and TRBJ1-4, with 7 bases identical to TRBD1. After removal of 3 bases from V and 0 bases from J, the junction contained 4 bases not matched to a gene. The CDR3 is 16 residues long. CDR1 and CDR2 from the germline V gene are LGHNA and YSLEER. The CDR3 nucleotides are TGCGCCAGCAGCCATGCCGGGACAGCAACTAATGAAAAACTGTTTTTT. Protein product: CASSHAGTATNEKLFF.

The chain employs TRBV7-2 and TRBJ2-3; 9 positions agree with TRBD2. V was pared by 7 bases and J by 5 bases, with 4 bases of the junction left unmatched. The germline V gene has CDR1 SGHTA and CDR2 FQGNSA. The CDR3 sequence is 13 residues long. CDR3 bases: TGTGCCAGCAATATAGCGGGAGTAGATACGCAGTATTTT. It yields the protein CASNIAGVDTQYF.